The entry below describes one T cell receptor (beta chain). Its matching antigen is unknown. These data originate in a study of CD8+CD57+ T cells in acquired aplastic anemia. The sequenced patients had an expansion of CD8+CD57+ cells seen by flow cytometry. Severe acquired aplastic anemia was present in every patient. Points from the study as a whole: Patients showed no significant difference from controls in CD8+ Simpson's diversity.

CDR1 is SGHVS and CDR2 is FQNEAQ in the germline V gene. V was shortened by 8 bases and J by 13 bases, with 29 bases between the two germline ends. There are 15 residues in the CDR3. Profiling of TCR beta VDJ combinations and CDR3 sequences used genomic DNA as template. TCRdb processed the reads anew with MiXCR; each CDR3 protein has one entry. This sample carries approximately 260,000 distinct CDR3 sequences, around 82% of them seen once, and the ten largest clones take roughly two fifths. The chain uses TRBV7-8 and TRBJ1-1, with D possibly being TRBD1 (5 bases). This sequence was found in a human donor with aplastic anemia. The sample was sorted CD4+, CD8+, or CD8+CD57+ T cells (not recorded which) from PBMCs. The CDR3 nucleotides are TGTGCCAGCGGGGACGGGCGCACAGATACGCCTGATTTTTTCTTT. Translation gives CASGDGRTDTPDFFF.